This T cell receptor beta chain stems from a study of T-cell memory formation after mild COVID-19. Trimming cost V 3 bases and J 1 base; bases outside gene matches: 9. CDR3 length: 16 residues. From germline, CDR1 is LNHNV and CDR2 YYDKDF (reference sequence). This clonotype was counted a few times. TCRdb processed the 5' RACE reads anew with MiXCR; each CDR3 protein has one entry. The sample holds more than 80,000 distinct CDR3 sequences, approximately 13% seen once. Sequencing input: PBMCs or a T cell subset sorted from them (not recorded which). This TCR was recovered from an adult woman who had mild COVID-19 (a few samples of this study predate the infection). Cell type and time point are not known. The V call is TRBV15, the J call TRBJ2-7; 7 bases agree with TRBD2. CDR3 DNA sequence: TGTGCCACCAGCAGGGCTCGCGGGGGATATTCCTACGAGCAGTACTTC. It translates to CATSRARGGYSYEQYF.